One and the same sample provided the 25 T cell receptor beta chains below, sequenced in a study of T cell responses to AZD1222 COVID-19 vaccine (dated by TCRdb to about 2021). Taken with the paper, the label for time point translates to: about 28 days (+/-7) after the second vaccine dose. The label giving this sample's treatment or condition can be read as: meningococcal conjugate vaccine given as trial control. Library preparation was by the immunoSEQ multiplex PCR assay. Not all clones reach the TCRdb copy of this immuneACCESS table, which keeps in-frame sequences only. Checked studies attribute under half of the gap to unresolved V genes and leave the rest unexplained. Across this sample there are 100,000 to 150,000 clones, with over 75% seen only once. The ten largest clones capture more than 7.5% of the sample. The source was peripheral blood, collected 28 days after the second dose of the MenACWY control vaccine. The receptors shown here come from an adult who received the MenACWY meningococcal vaccine as a control.

In this sample, this clone turned up once. The CDR3 is CASSIQTGRDSPLHF. CDR3 in DNA: TGTGCCAGCAGCATTCAAACGGGGAGGGATTCACCCCTCCACTTT. The chain couples TRBV5-4 to TRBJ1-6; no firm D call. This CDR3 comprises 15 residues. V lost 4 bases, J lost 8 bases, and 16 bases lay in between. The germline gives CDR1 SGHNT, CDR2 YYREEE (reference sequence).

The V call is TRBV4-1, the J call TRBJ2-7; 10 bases are a match to TRBD2. Looked up from germline, CDR1 is MGHRA and CDR2 is YSYEKL. The V and J ends lost 8 bases and 2 bases, in that order; junction bases with no gene match: 9. The CDR3 runs 15 residues. The CDR3 DNA is TGCGCCAGCGGCGAATACAGCGGGAGGGCCTACGAGCAGTACTTC. Amino acid sequence: CASGEYSGRAYEQYF.

The V and J genes are TRBV3-1 (or the pseudogene TRBV3-2) and TRBJ2-5, with 7 bases that match TRBD1. Germline CDR1 is LGHDT and CDR2 is YNNKEL (reference sequence). With 1 base clipped from V and 0 bases from J, the junction kept 8 bases outside the gene matches. The CDR3 runs to 17 residues. For the CDR3, the DNA is TGTGCCAGCAGCCAAGTTTCGACGGGACAGTACCAAGAGACCCAGTACTTC. Translation gives CASSQVSTGQYQETQYF.

A few counts support this clone. The chain couples TRBV5-1 to TRBJ2-1; 9 bases fit TRBD1. The CDR3 totals 15 residues. V was clipped by 3 bases and J by 7 bases; unmatched bases: 8. Germline V gene sequence: CDR1 SGHRS, CDR2 YFSETQ. This CDR3 is CASSYQGTGLNEQFF. The CDR3, as DNA: TGCGCCAGCAGCTACCAAGGGACAGGGCTTAATGAGCAGTTCTTC.

This clone has only a few counts. V gene TRBV28 combines with J gene TRBJ2-2; 11 nucleotides agree with TRBD1. The J segment lost 4 bases and the V segment lost 7 bases, leaving 8 bases of the junction unmatched. The CDR3 spans 16 residues. Per the germline V gene, CDR1 is MDHEN and CDR2 is SYDVKM. The chain's CDR3 is CASNLLDRGRTGELFF. As DNA, the CDR3 is TGTGCCAGCAACCTATTGGACAGGGGGCGCACCGGGGAGCTGTTTTTT.

The chain uses TRBV12-3 or TRBV12-4 and TRBJ2-7; D may be TRBD2 (5 bases). V lost 2 bases, J lost 6 bases, and 11 bases lay in between. The CDR3 totals 13 residues. Here the CDR3 reads CASSLSSEGEQYF. In DNA form, the CDR3 reads TGTGCCAGCAGTTTAAGCTCCGAGGGCGAGCAGTACTTC.

The V and J genes are TRBV7-2 and TRBJ2-2, with 11 bases that match TRBD2. CDR1 and CDR2 from the germline V gene are SGHTA and FQGNSA. V gave up 5 bases and J gave up 3 bases; unmatched junction bases: 5. This CDR3 region has 16 residues. The CDR3 region is CASSLSGRGDTGELFF. The CDR3 DNA follows: TGTGCCAGCAGCCTTAGCGGGAGGGGGGACACCGGGGAGCTGTTTTTT.

The rearrangement uses TRBV12-5 and TRBJ1-3; D remains unclear. V was clipped by 6 bases and J by 0 bases, with 12 bases between them. Germline V gives CDR1 LGHNT, CDR2 FRNRAP. The CDR3 runs to 15 residues. This CDR3 reads CASGRTGSSGNTIYF. The CDR3 nucleotides read TGTGCTAGTGGACGGACGGGAAGCTCTGGAAACACCATATATTTT.

The rearrangement joins TRBV19 to TRBJ2-7; 8 bases line up with TRBD2. CDR1 is LNHDA and CDR2 is SQIVND in the germline V gene (reference sequence). CDR3 size: 13 residues. Trimming cost V 9 bases and J 0 bases; bases outside gene matches: 4. The CDR3 protein is CASAAGASYEQYF. As DNA, the CDR3 is TGTGCCAGCGCAGCGGGGGCCTCCTACGAGCAGTACTTC.

A few counts support this clone. CDR3 sequence (DNA): TGTGCCAGCAGCTCACGAGGAGCTGAAGCTTTCTTT. Amino acids: CASSSRGAEAFF. J is TRBJ1-1 and V is TRBV7-9; D ambiguous. Trimming removed 4 bases from V and 6 bases from J, with 9 bases in between. This CDR3 has 12 residues. Germline CDR1 and CDR2: SEHNR and FQNEAQ (reference sequence).

This clone came up a few times. The chain employs TRBV3-1 (or the pseudogene TRBV3-2) and TRBJ2-7, with D possibly being TRBD2 (5 bases). CDR3 length equals 14 residues. Germline CDR1 and CDR2: LGHDT and YNNKEL (reference sequence). The germline V and J ends were trimmed by 4 bases and 3 bases, with 13 bases remaining between them. The CDR3 bases are TGTGCCAGCAGCCCGAGGGCAGGCCTCTACGAGCAGTACGTC. Protein: CASSPRAGLYEQYV.

This clone was counted once. The chain is built from TRBV29-1 and TRBJ1-5; tentative D call: TRBD1 (5 bases). Trimming removed 6 bases at V and 7 bases at J, with 16 bases between. CDR1 and CDR2 (germline): SQVTM, ANQGSEA. The CDR3 sequence is 13 residues long. In nucleotides, the CDR3 is TGCAGCGTCGAGGTTGGGACTGAGCAGCCCCAGCATTTT. Protein: CSVEVGTEQPQHF.

This chain connects TRBV5-6 to TRBJ1-2, with 12 bases matching TRBD1. The germline gives CDR1 SGHDT, CDR2 YYEEEE. This CDR3 has 14 residues. The ends lost 4 bases at V and 7 bases at J; junction bases unmatched: 5. This CDR3 reads CASSTGTGGGGYTF. CDR3 nucleotide sequence: TGTGCCAGCAGCACAGGGACAGGGGGCGGTGGCTACACCTTC. Full variable domain (rest looked up from reference TRBV5-6 and TRBJ1-2): DAGVTQSPTHLIKTRGQQVTLRCSPKSGHDTVSWYQQALGQGPQFIFQYYEEEERQRGNFPDRFSGHQFPNYSSELNVNALLLGDSALYLCASSTGTGGGGYTFGSGTRLTVV.

CDR3 protein: CAWTPGPVGHGYTF. The CDR3 DNA reads TGTGCCTGGACCCCGGGACCGGTTGGGCATGGCTACACCTTC. The J gene is TRBJ1-2, the V gene TRBV30; D perhaps matches TRBD1 (5 bases). The V end lost 4 bases, the J end lost 6 bases, and 18 bases lay between the germline ends. The CDR3 length is 14 residues. Germline CDR1 is GTSNPN and CDR2 is SVGIG (reference sequence).

The genes are TRBV9 and TRBJ1-3; D not certain. V dropped 10 bases and J dropped 3 bases, with 20 bases sitting between them. From germline, CDR1 is SGDLS and CDR2 YYNGEE. The CDR3 consists of 15 residues. CDR3 nucleotides: TGTGCCCAAGGAGGGAGAGGATGGGTTGGAAACACCATATATTTT. Protein sequence: CAQGGRGWVGNTIYF.

The J gene is TRBJ2-2, the V gene TRBV5-6, with 9 positions matching TRBD2. The CDR3 is 19 amino acids. CDR1 is SGHDT and CDR2 is YYEEEE in the germline V gene. Germline trimming cut 0 bases from V and 4 bases from J; bases unmatched to any gene: 13. The CDR3 bases are TGTGCCAGCAGCTTGGTATGGTCTAGCGGGATGAGGGGCACCGGGGAGCTGTTTTTT. The encoded protein is CASSLVWSSGMRGTGELFF.

The V gene is TRBV27, the J gene TRBJ2-1; D is uncertain. This CDR3 has 14 residues. Trimming stripped 5 bases from V and 10 bases from J, with 18 bases between. CDR1 and CDR2 from the germline V gene are MNHEY and SMNVEV (reference sequence). In nucleotides, the CDR3 is TGTGCCAGCAGTATCCGGGCCCCCATGCGGGAGCAGTTCTTC. Amino acid sequence: CASSIRAPMREQFF.

The gene calls are TRBV7-2 and TRBJ2-3; D gene ambiguous. CDR1 and CDR2 from the germline V gene are SGHTA and FQGNSA. The CDR3 runs 12 residues. Trimming removed 1 base from V and 2 bases from J, with 1 base in between. Written as DNA, the CDR3 is TGTGCCAGCAGCTTAGACACAGATACGCAGTATTTT. Its translation: CASSLDTDTQYF.

The chain joins TRBV24-1 to TRBJ2-1, with TRBD1 identical over 8 bases. CDR1 KGHDR and CDR2 SFDVKD come from the germline V gene. J lost 7 bases, V lost 3 bases, and 4 bases had no gene match. The CDR3 extends over 14 amino acids. CDR3 in amino acids: CATSDPRGRNEQFF. The CDR3 nucleotides are TGTGCCACCAGTGATCCCAGGGGGCGAAATGAGCAGTTCTTC.

The V and J genes are TRBV2 and TRBJ1-2; 9 nucleotides agree with TRBD1. J lost 8 bases, V lost 6 bases, and 7 bases had no gene match. This CDR3 comprises 13 residues. Germline CDR1 is SNHLY and CDR2 is FYNNEI. DNA for the CDR3: TGTGCCAGCAGCGGACAGGGGTTAGAGGGCTACACCTTC. This encodes CASSGQGLEGYTF. Using reference TRBV2 and TRBJ1-2 for the parts outside the CDR3, the full variable domain is EPEVTQTPSHQVTQMGQEVILRCVPISNHLYFYWYRQILGQKVEFLVSFYNNEISEKSEIFDDQFSVERPDGSNFTLKIRSTKLEDSAMYFCASSGQGLEGYTFGSGTRLTVV.

The V and J genes are TRBV5-1 and TRBJ1-5, with 9 bases lining up with TRBD1. This CDR3 contains 15 residues. V gave up 0 bases and J gave up 4 bases; unmatched junction bases: 2. Germline-derived CDR1 and CDR2 are SGHRS and YFSETQ. CDR3 sequence: CASSLEGTGNQPQHF. DNA of the CDR3: TGCGCCAGCAGCTTGGAGGGGACAGGGAATCAGCCCCAGCATTTT.

V usage is TRBV6-5 and J usage is TRBJ1-5; D is possibly TRBD1 (5 bases). CDR3 length: 14 residues. With 4 bases removed from V and 6 bases from J, the gap between germline ends came to 13 bases. Per germline, CDR1 MNHEY and CDR2 SVGAGI. This CDR3 reads CASSWDPLTQPQHF. The CDR3 DNA is TGTGCCAGCAGTTGGGACCCCCTGACTCAGCCCCAGCATTTT.

The chain is built from TRBV3-1 (or the pseudogene TRBV3-2) and TRBJ2-2, with 9 bases fitting TRBD2. From germline, CDR1 is LGHDT and CDR2 YNNKEL (reference sequence). With 4 bases clipped from V and 6 bases from J, the junction kept 9 bases outside the gene matches. The CDR3 sequence is 16 residues long. CDR3 sequence: CASSPGRGRAPGELFF. The CDR3 coding sequence is TGTGCCAGCAGCCCCGGTCGCGGGAGGGCCCCCGGGGAGCTGTTTTTT.

The chain couples TRBV5-1 to TRBJ1-6; D is uncertain. Germline loops: CDR1 SGHRS, CDR2 YFSETQ. CDR3 size: 16 residues. V gave up 0 bases and J gave up 2 bases, with 9 bases separating them. The CDR3: CASSLAEDPYNSPLHF. The CDR3 nucleotides read TGCGCCAGCAGCTTGGCCGAGGATCCCTATAATTCACCCCTCCACTTT.

The V call is TRBV5-1, the J call TRBJ2-7, with D uncertain. The CDR3 contains 14 residues. Deletions cut 2 bases from V and 3 bases from J, with 12 bases between. CDR1 SGHRS and CDR2 YFSETQ come from the germline V gene. The CDR3 protein is CASSFDSERYEQYF. CDR3 in DNA: TGCGCCAGCAGCTTCGACTCAGAGCGCTACGAGCAGTACTTC.